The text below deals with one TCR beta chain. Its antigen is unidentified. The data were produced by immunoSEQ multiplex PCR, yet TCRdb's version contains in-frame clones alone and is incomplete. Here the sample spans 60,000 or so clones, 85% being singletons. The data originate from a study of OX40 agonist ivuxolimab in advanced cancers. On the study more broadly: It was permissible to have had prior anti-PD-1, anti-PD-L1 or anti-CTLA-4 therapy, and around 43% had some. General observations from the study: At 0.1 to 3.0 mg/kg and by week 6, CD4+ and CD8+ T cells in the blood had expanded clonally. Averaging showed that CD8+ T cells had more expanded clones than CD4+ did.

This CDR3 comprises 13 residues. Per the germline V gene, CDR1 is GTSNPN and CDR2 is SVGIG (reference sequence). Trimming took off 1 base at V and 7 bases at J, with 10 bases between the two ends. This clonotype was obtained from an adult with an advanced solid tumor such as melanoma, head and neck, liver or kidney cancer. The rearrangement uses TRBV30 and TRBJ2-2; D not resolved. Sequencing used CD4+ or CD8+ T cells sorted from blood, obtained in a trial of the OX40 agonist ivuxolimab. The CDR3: CAWSALLVGELFF. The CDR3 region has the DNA TGTGCCTGGAGTGCCCTCTTGGTCGGGGAGCTGTTTTTT.